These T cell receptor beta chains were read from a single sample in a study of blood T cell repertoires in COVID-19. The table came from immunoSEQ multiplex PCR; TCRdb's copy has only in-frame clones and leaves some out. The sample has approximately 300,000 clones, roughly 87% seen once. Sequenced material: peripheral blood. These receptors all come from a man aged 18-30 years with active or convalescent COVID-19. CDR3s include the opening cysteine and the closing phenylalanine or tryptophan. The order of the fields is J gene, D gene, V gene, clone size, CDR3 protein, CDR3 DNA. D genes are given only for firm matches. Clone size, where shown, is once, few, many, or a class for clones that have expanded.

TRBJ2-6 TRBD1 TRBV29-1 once CSVTGSSGANVLTF TGCAGCGTGACAGGGTCTAGTGGGGCCAACGTCCTGACTTTC
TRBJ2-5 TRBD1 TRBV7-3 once CASSLSRGETQYF TGTGCCAGCAGCTTAAGCAGGGGGGAGACCCAGTACTTC
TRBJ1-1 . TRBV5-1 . CASSLDRPLEAFF TGCGCCAGCAGCTTGGACAGACCCCTTGAAGCTTTCTTT
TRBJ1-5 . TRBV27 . CASSFLGQPQHF TGTGCCAGCAGTTTTCTCGGTCAGCCCCAGCATTTT
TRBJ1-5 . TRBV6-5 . CASSWTNNQPQHF TGTGCCAGCAGTTGGACTAACAATCAGCCCCAGCATTTT
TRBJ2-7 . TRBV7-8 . CASREMQGISYEQYF TGTGCCAGCAGAGAGATGCAGGGTATCTCCTACGAGCAGTACTTC
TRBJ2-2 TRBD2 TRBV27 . CASSSGTSGRGELFF TGTGCCAGCAGTTCGGGGACTAGCGGGAGAGGGGAGCTGTTTTTT
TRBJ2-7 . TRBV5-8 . CASSLAQGWHEQYF TGTGCCAGCAGCTTGGCCCAGGGGTGGCACGAGCAGTACTTC
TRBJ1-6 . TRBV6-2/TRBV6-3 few CASSAQENSPLHF TGTGCCAGCAGTGCACAGGAGAATTCACCCCTCCACTTT
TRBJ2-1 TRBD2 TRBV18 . CASSPMTSSRSYNEQFF TGTGCCAGCTCACCAATGACTAGCAGCCGCTCCTACAATGAGCAGTTCTTC
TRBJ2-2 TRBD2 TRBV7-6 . CASSDVGGGSGELFF TGTGCCAGCAGCGACGTTGGGGGGGGATCCGGGGAGCTGTTTTTT
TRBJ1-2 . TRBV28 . CASSFGGYGYTF TGTGCCAGCAGTTTCGGAGGTTATGGCTACACCTTC
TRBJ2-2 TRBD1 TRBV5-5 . CASSWDRRIGELFF TGTGCCAGCAGCTGGGACAGGAGGATCGGGGAGCTGTTTTTT
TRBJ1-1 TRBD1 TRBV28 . CASSSPGTADTEAFF TGTGCCAGCAGTTCCCCCGGGACAGCAGACACTGAAGCTTTCTTT
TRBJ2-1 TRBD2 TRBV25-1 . CASSPLAGDGEQFF TGTGCCAGCAGCCCACTAGCGGGTGATGGTGAGCAGTTCTTC
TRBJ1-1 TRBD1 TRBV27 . CASSLSPRQGWTEAFF TGTGCCAGCAGTTTATCGCCAAGACAGGGGTGGACTGAAGCTTTCTTT
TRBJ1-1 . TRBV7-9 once CASSFRSREAEAFF TGTGCCAGCAGCTTCAGAAGTCGGGAAGCTGAAGCTTTCTTT
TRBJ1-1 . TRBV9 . CASSRQGGAEAFF TGTGCCAGCAGTCGACAAGGTGGCGCTGAAGCTTTCTTT
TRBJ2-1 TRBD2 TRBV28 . CASSLSASGSSFYNEQFF TGTGCCAGCAGTCTCTCAGCCAGCGGGAGTAGTTTCTACAATGAGCAGTTCTTC
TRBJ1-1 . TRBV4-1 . CASSQGWGGLTEAFF TGCGCCAGCAGCCAAGGATGGGGAGGGTTAACTGAAGCTTTCTTT
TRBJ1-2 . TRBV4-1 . CASSQDDSNYGYTF TGCGCCAGCAGCCAAGACGACAGTAACTATGGCTACACCTTC
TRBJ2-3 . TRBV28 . CASSGDSRNTDTQYF TGTGCCAGCAGTGGGGACTCGCGCAACACAGATACGCAGTATTTT
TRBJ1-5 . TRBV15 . CATSGRRGWGNQPQHF TGTGCCACCAGCGGACGGCGGGGTTGGGGCAATCAGCCCCAGCATTTT